This TCR beta chain appears in the sequencing data of a study of shared clonotypes between healthy human individuals. The CDR3 is 17 amino acids. Germline trimming cut 0 bases from V and 5 bases from J; bases unmatched to any gene: 12. Germline V lookup: CDR1 SGDLS, CDR2 YYNGEE. Original data processing: Filtering differed since immunoSEQ provided only junctions, with no quality scores. Produced via immunoSEQ multiplex PCR; TCRdb's table is partial and in-frame only. The DNA gave D and trimming, while V, J and clone size come from that table. The sample lists approximately 1.5 million clones; approximately 98.5% were seen once.

The sequenced sample consisted of naive CD4+ T cells sorted from blood. The sample's subset: CD45RA+ positively selected. This clonotype originated in a young man in good health. The chain employs TRBV9 and TRBJ2-7; 9 positions match TRBD2. The CDR3 sequence: CASSVAPSGKGFDEQYF. The CDR3 nucleotides are TGTGCCAGCAGCGTAGCTCCTAGCGGGAAAGGTTTCGACGAGCAGTACTTC.